Below are 18 T cell receptor beta chains sequenced from a single sample in a study of early T cells in non-severe SARS-CoV-2 infection. TCRdb independently ran MiXCR on the 5' RACE reads; one entry per CDR3 protein. This table has 56,000 or so distinct CDR3 sequences, around 16% appearing once. The source was whole blood, collected at baseline. These receptors originate from an adult who was a healthcare worker with PCR-confirmed SARS-CoV-2 infection or an uninfected control (not recorded which).

The chain uses TRBV12-3 or TRBV12-4 and TRBJ2-7, with 10 nucleotides matching TRBD1. J was trimmed by 5 bases and V by 7 bases; bases with no gene match: 8. The CDR3 is 14 residues long. The CDR3 coding sequence is TGTGCCAGCACCCCAGACAGGGGGCCTAACGAGCAGTACTTC. It is translated as CASTPDRGPNEQYF.

This clonotype has only one observation. The CDR3 loop reads CASSPGASDSYEQYF. The DNA of the CDR3 is TGTGCCAGCTCACCCGGGGCTAGCGACTCCTACGAGCAGTACTTC. The chain carries TRBV18 and TRBJ2-7; D is perhaps TRBD2 (6 bases). Trimming stripped 3 bases from V and 0 bases from J, with 12 bases between. The germline V gene has CDR1 KGHSH and CDR2 LQKENI. The CDR3 consists of 15 residues.

The chain recombines TRBV7-9 with TRBJ2-5, with 9 positions matching TRBD2. In germline, CDR1 is SEHNR, CDR2 FQNEAQ (reference sequence). This CDR3 has 16 residues. The V segment lost 5 bases and the J segment 5 bases; nucleotides outside the gene matches: 12. CDR3 residues: CASSRTAAGGTETQYF. In DNA form, the CDR3 reads TGTGCCAGCAGCCGAACCGCAGCGGGAGGTACCGAGACCCAGTACTTC.

This clonotype was recorded a few times. V is TRBV25-1 and J is TRBJ2-7; D remains ambiguous. The CDR3 totals 13 residues. Trimming stripped 8 bases from V and 2 bases from J, with 13 bases between. Germline CDR1 and CDR2: MGHDK and SYGVNS. For the CDR3, the DNA is TGTGCCAGCTCTCGCAGCCCAACCTACGAGCAGTACTTC. Translation gives CASSRSPTYEQYF.

The chain combines TRBV11-2 with TRBJ2-7; 10 bases map to TRBD1. With V trimmed by 4 bases and J by 3 bases, 6 bases remained unmatched. The CDR3 length is 15 residues. Looked up from germline, CDR1 is SGHAT and CDR2 is FQNNGV. The CDR3 nucleotides are TGTGCCAGCAGCTCAGCCGGGACAGGGGTCTACGAGCAGTACTTC. Amino acid sequence: CASSSAGTGVYEQYF.

V usage is TRBV5-5 and J usage is TRBJ1-6; tentative D call: TRBD1 (5 bases). Between the trimmed V and J ends, which lost 4 bases and 14 bases, there was a span of 16 bases. In germline, CDR1 is SGHKS, CDR2 YYEKEE (reference sequence). The CDR3 is 13 amino acids. The CDR3 coding sequence is TGTGCCAGCAGCGGGGACGGTAATCTGTCCCTCCACTTT. Amino acid sequence: CASSGDGNLSLHF.

This clonotype has more than one count but fewer than ten. The genes are TRBV7-8 and TRBJ2-3; D remains unclear. Germline lookup yields CDR1 SGHVS and CDR2 FQNEAQ. The CDR3 runs to 15 residues. Between the trimmed V and J ends, which lost 5 bases and 1 base, there was a span of 13 bases. The CDR3 DNA reads TGTGCCAGCAGCCCACCTTTTCAACGCACAGATACGCAGTATTTT. Its protein product is CASSPPFQRTDTQYF.

This chain uses TRBV2 with TRBJ2-7, with 7 bases lining up with TRBD1. Germline CDR1 and CDR2: SNHLY and FYNNEI. The V segment lost 2 bases and the J segment 2 bases; nucleotides outside the gene matches: 0. This CDR3 contains 13 residues. This CDR3 is CASSEQGAYEQYF. The CDR3 DNA follows: TGTGCCAGCAGTGAACAGGGGGCCTACGAGCAGTACTTC.

This clonotype showed up many times. This chain connects TRBV4-1 to TRBJ2-1; the D is unclear. This CDR3 comprises 15 residues. The germline V and J ends were trimmed by 0 bases and 0 bases, with 6 bases remaining between them. Germline values: CDR1 MGHRA, CDR2 YSYEKL. The CDR3 reads CASSQEQISYNEQFF. The CDR3 DNA reads TGCGCCAGCAGCCAAGAACAGATCTCCTACAATGAGCAGTTCTTC.

This sequence joins TRBV11-2 and TRBJ2-7; 7 bases are a match to TRBD1. This CDR3 has 13 residues. J gave up 6 bases and V 5 bases, and 7 bases lay outside the gene matches. Germline lookup yields CDR1 SGHAT and CDR2 FQNNGV. The chain's CDR3 is CASSEYRGGEQYF. The CDR3 DNA follows: TGTGCCAGCAGCGAATACAGGGGTGGCGAGCAGTACTTC.

By frequency in the sample, this clonotype is medium-sized. The genes are TRBV7-3 and TRBJ2-7, with D possibly TRBD2 on 6 matching bases. V gave up 1 base and J gave up 6 bases, with 13 bases separating them. Germline V gene sequence: CDR1 SGHTA, CDR2 FQGTGA. The CDR3 runs 14 residues. This CDR3 reads CASSLNPGVGEQYF. The CDR3 bases are TGTGCCAGCAGCTTAAATCCGGGAGTAGGCGAGCAGTACTTC.

This clonotype was counted between two and nine times. The chain links TRBV12-3 or TRBV12-4 to TRBJ2-7; D ambiguous. The CDR3 is made up of 14 amino acids. Trimming took 5 bases from V and 4 from J, leaving 15 bases between them. For the CDR3, the DNA is TGTGCCAGCAGTCCGGCTGGATTGAAATACGAGCAGTACTTC. Translating it yields CASSPAGLKYEQYF.

The V gene is TRBV28, the J gene TRBJ2-3; D is undetermined. V was shortened by 6 bases and J by 3 bases, with 19 bases between the two germline ends. CDR1 is MDHEN and CDR2 is SYDVKM in the germline V gene. This CDR3 is built from 16 residues. The CDR3 region has the DNA TGTGCCAGCAGCCCTCGGGCTACTACTCTGACAGATACGCAGTATTTT. Its protein is CASSPRATTLTDTQYF. Combining the CDR3 with reference TRBV28 and TRBJ2-3 gives the whole variable domain DVKVTQSSRYLVKRTGEKVFLECVQDMDHENMFWYRQDPGLGLRLIYFSYDVKMKEKGDIPEGYSVSREKKERFSLILESASTNQTSMYLCASSPRATTLTDTQYFGPGTRLTVL.

Ten or more counts support this clonotype. This chain joins TRBV28 and TRBJ2-7; D might be TRBD1 (6 bases). This CDR3 is 15 amino acids long. V lost 5 bases and J 1 base, leaving 15 bases between the germline ends. The germline V gene has CDR1 MDHEN and CDR2 SYDVKM. CDR3 nucleotides: TGTGCCAGCAGTCCCCCCGGGGACAAATCCTACGAGCAGTACTTC. It encodes CASSPPGDKSYEQYF.

The table lists this clonotype with many counts. V is TRBV28 and J is TRBJ2-5, with a weak D call TRBD2 (6 bases). The CDR3 spans 14 residues. CDR1 is MDHEN and CDR2 is SYDVKM in the germline V gene. The V end was cut by 2 bases, the J end by 5 bases, with 12 bases between. The DNA for the CDR3 is TGTGCCAGCAGTTTAATCGGGCGGGATGAGACCCAGTACTTC. It encodes CASSLIGRDETQYF.

The rearrangement links TRBV29-1 to TRBJ2-3; TRBD1 might be the D (6 bases). This CDR3 spans 13 amino acids. Germline CDR1 and CDR2: SQVTM and ANQGSEA. V was shortened by 4 bases and J by 3 bases, with 11 bases between the two germline ends. In DNA, the CDR3 is TGCAGCGTTGCAGGGGTTGTGACAGATACGCAGTATTTT. It is translated as CSVAGVVTDTQYF.

This clonotype was counted ten times or more. V usage is TRBV7-2 and J usage is TRBJ1-2; D call uncertain. CDR1 is SGHTA and CDR2 is FQGNSA in the germline V gene. The ends were cut back, 1 base at V and 4 bases at J, with 10 bases in the middle. CDR3 length equals 14 residues. In DNA form, the CDR3 reads TGTGCCAGCAGCTTAGGAAAGTCCAGCTATGGCTACACCTTC. Translating it yields CASSLGKSSYGYTF.

In its sample, this clonotype was seen a few times. The genes are TRBV4-2 and TRBJ2-7, with 9 nucleotides matching TRBD2. Germline CDR1 and CDR2: LGHNA and YNFKEQ. The CDR3 spans 15 residues. With 3 bases clipped from V and 2 bases from J, the junction kept 5 bases outside the gene matches. The DNA for the CDR3 is TGTGCCAGCAGCCAGGTAGCGGGAGAGACCTACGAGCAGTACTTC. It specifies CASSQVAGETYEQYF.